A single sample gave rise to the 16 T cell receptor beta chains below, sequenced in a study of blood T cell repertoires in COVID-19. Only in-frame clones appear in the TCRdb table, and some are missing; sequencing was by immunoSEQ multiplex PCR. The profile covers 150,000 to 200,000 clones, with roughly 77% appearing a single time and around 5.4% taken by the ten largest. Sequenced input: peripheral blood. The receptor source for this set is a woman in her forties with COVID-19, enrolled during active disease.

The chain couples TRBV4-2 to TRBJ2-7, with TRBD2 matching 9 bases. Germline values: CDR1 LGHNA, CDR2 YNFKEQ. V lost 0 bases and J lost 2; bases outside the gene matches: 5. The CDR3 extends over 16 amino acids. The CDR3 region is CASSQDRLAVAYEQYF. In DNA form, the CDR3 reads TGTGCCAGCAGCCAAGATCGACTAGCGGTGGCCTACGAGCAGTACTTC.

This chain links TRBV7-9 with TRBJ1-1; possible D gene TRBD1, 6 bases. Germline values: CDR1 SEHNR, CDR2 FQNEAQ (reference sequence). There are 12 residues in the CDR3. V shed 2 bases and J shed 11 bases, with 12 bases lying between them. The CDR3 sequence is CASSLLDRGAFF. CDR3 nucleotides: TGTGCCAGCAGCTTATTGGACAGAGGGGCTTTCTTT.

This rearrangement joins TRBV11-2 to TRBJ2-2; 7 bases line up with TRBD2. Unmatched junction bases numbered 9, after V lost 5 bases and J lost 6 bases. Germline CDR1 reads SGHAT; CDR2 reads FQNNGV. This CDR3 is built from 15 residues. CDR3 region: CASSPGEGEAGELFF. The CDR3 nucleotides read TGTGCCAGCAGCCCGGGGGAGGGAGAGGCCGGGGAGCTGTTTTTT.

The rearrangement uses TRBV19 and TRBJ2-1, with 11 bases fitting TRBD2. Germline assignment: CDR1 LNHDA and CDR2 SQIVND (reference sequence). After removal of 5 bases from V and 9 bases from J, the junction contained 18 bases not matched to a gene. This CDR3 is 18 amino acids long. This CDR3 reads CASSPRGLAATRPGEQFF. CDR3 DNA sequence: TGTGCCAGTAGTCCTCGGGGACTAGCGGCCACCCGCCCCGGTGAGCAGTTCTTC.

V and J are TRBV6-5 and TRBJ2-5, with 10 bases aligning to TRBD1. Germline assignment: CDR1 MNHEY and CDR2 SVGAGI. Losses at the gene ends were 5 bases for V and 2 bases for J; bases not matched to a gene: 2. The CDR3 totals 14 residues. CDR3 nucleotides: TGTGCCAGCAGTACGGGACAGGGGCAAGAGACCCAGTACTTC. Encoded protein: CASSTGQGQETQYF.

The V gene is TRBV4-2, the J gene TRBJ2-1; no firm D call. Germline V gene sequence: CDR1 LGHNA, CDR2 YNFKEQ. Trimming stripped 4 bases from V and 8 bases from J, with 15 bases between. CDR3 length: 14 residues. The CDR3 sequence is CASSPSVISHEQFF. CDR3 DNA sequence: TGTGCCAGCAGCCCAAGCGTGATTAGCCATGAGCAGTTCTTC.

This clone was seen only a few times. The rearrangement links TRBV12-3 or TRBV12-4 to TRBJ1-2; D perhaps matches TRBD1 (6 bases). The CDR3 contains 13 residues. Trimming shortened V by 5 bases and J by 4 bases, and 11 bases separated the two germline ends. The CDR3 nucleotides read TGTGCCAGCAGTCCGGGACACATCTATGGCTACACCTTC. This sequence encodes CASSPGHIYGYTF.

This chain connects TRBV5-3 to TRBJ2-3, with D perhaps matching TRBD2 (6 bases). TRBV5-3 is an ORF, with its function uncertain. CDR3 length: 15 residues. V was cut by 3 bases and J by 3 bases, with 14 bases left in between. This CDR3 reads CARSSPGLRTDTQYF. CDR3 coding DNA: TGTGCCAGAAGCTCGCCGGGACTTAGGACAGATACGCAGTATTTT.

This sequence joins TRBV5-5 and TRBJ1-5; 10 bases map to TRBD1. This CDR3 comprises 15 residues. The germline V gene encodes CDR1 SGHKS and CDR2 YYEKEE (reference sequence). V dropped 0 bases and J dropped 7; count of bases not matched to a gene: 4. The CDR3 DNA sequence: TGTGCCAGCAGCTTGGAGGGACAGGGGTCCCAGCCCCAGCATTTT. Translation: CASSLEGQGSQPQHF.

The chain is built from TRBV3-1 (or the pseudogene TRBV3-2) and TRBJ2-4; TRBD2 aligns across 7 bases. CDR1 and CDR2 from the germline V gene are LGHDT and YNNKEL (reference sequence). The CDR3 sequence is 20 residues long. V lost 1 base and J lost 0; bases outside the gene matches: 15. CDR3 bases: TGTGCCAGCAGCCAAGGGCGCAAGGCTAGCGGAAGGATAGCCAAAAACATTCAGTACTTC. It encodes CASSQGRKASGRIAKNIQYF.

This chain links TRBV6-5 with TRBJ2-7, with D perhaps matching TRBD2 (6 bases). Germline-derived CDR1 and CDR2 are MNHEY and SVGAGI. This CDR3 contains 15 residues. Trimming shortened V by 0 bases and J by 4 bases, and 13 bases separated the two germline ends. The CDR3 DNA sequence: TGTGCCAGCAGTTACTCGGGCGGGGTTTATTACGAGCAGTACTTC. Translated, it gives CASSYSGGVYYEQYF.

The V call is TRBV14, the J call TRBJ1-6; TRBD1 is a possible D gene (5 bases). The CDR3 is 11 residues long. Germline-derived CDR1 and CDR2 are SGHDN and FVKESK. Deletions cut 2 bases from V and 12 bases from J, with 5 bases between. CDR3 nucleotide sequence: TGTGCCAGCAGCCAAACAGGACCCCTCCACTTT. It encodes CASSQTGPLHF.

This clone was detected only a few times. The same CDR3 also results from other DNA sequences found in this sample. V gene TRBV5-1 combines with J gene TRBJ2-3; no firm D call. The CDR3 has 14 amino acids. The ends were cut back, 0 bases at V and 1 base at J, with 6 bases in the middle. CDR1 and CDR2 (germline): SGHRS, YFSETQ. The CDR3 sequence: CASSLVAGTDTQYF. CDR3 sequence (DNA): TGCGCCAGCAGCTTGGTAGCAGGCACAGATACGCAGTATTTT.

The chain is built from TRBV6-4 and TRBJ2-1, with 10 bases lining up with TRBD1. The germline V gene encodes CDR1 MRHNA and CDR2 SNTAGT. This CDR3 has 17 residues. V lost 4 bases, J lost 1 base, and 7 bases stayed unmatched. The chain's CDR3 is CASSAAWTGGSYNEQFF. CDR3 nucleotide sequence: TGTGCCAGCAGTGCTGCCTGGACAGGGGGTTCCTACAATGAGCAGTTCTTC.

The chain uses TRBV5-5 and TRBJ2-1, with a tentative D call TRBD1 (5 bases). The CDR3 covers 13 residues. Germline loops: CDR1 SGHKS, CDR2 YYEKEE (reference sequence). Trimming removed 0 bases at V and 8 bases at J, with 9 bases between. The CDR3 DNA follows: TGTGCCAGCAGCTTGGGGGCACAGGATGAGCAGTTCTTC. Its translation is CASSLGAQDEQFF.

V usage is TRBV3-1 (or the pseudogene TRBV3-2) and J usage is TRBJ1-3, with 7 bases that match TRBD1. Germline trimming cut 1 base from V and 2 bases from J; bases unmatched to any gene: 5. The germline V gene encodes CDR1 LGHDT and CDR2 YNNKEL (reference sequence). The length of the CDR3 is 16 residues. The CDR3 spells CASSQGYGTAGNTIYF. In DNA form, the CDR3 reads TGTGCCAGCAGCCAAGGGTACGGGACAGCTGGAAACACCATATATTTT.